This T cell receptor (beta chain) was captured by sequencing in a study of T cells in Graves' hyperthyroidism and ophthalmopathy. Regions amplified from RNA transcripts were the TCR beta CDR3 regions. HTBI primers were the set used in a first-round RT-PCR of the TCR CDR3. In TCRdb, the multiplex PCR reads were re-called with MiXCR into one record per CDR3 protein. The sample holds more than 550,000 distinct CDR3 sequences, 15% to 20% seen once. Every diagnosis used clinical symptoms, serum thyroxine and TRAb, thyroid ultrasound and orbital computed tomography. Isolation of PBMCs was performed on around 9.3 ml fresh peripheral blood. Overall study results and limits: In the analysis, a 13 V-J model separated ophthalmopathy from stable hyperthyroidism.

In regard to this clonotype: Its specificity is not known.

The CDR3 is 17 residues long. The germline CDR1 and CDR2 sequences are LNHDA and SQIVND (reference sequence). Between the trimmed V and J ends, which lost 3 bases and 2 bases, there was a span of 17 bases. The chain couples TRBV19 to TRBJ1-5; perhaps TRBD1 as D (5 bases). This TCR derives from a woman in her 50s with Graves' hyperthyroidism that later progressed to Graves' ophthalmopathy. The material sequenced was blood. CDR3 bases: TGTGCCAGTAGTATTTACCGACAGCCTTCCGGCAATCAGCCCCAGCATTTT. Encoded protein: CASSIYRQPSGNQPQHF.